These 30 T cell receptor beta chains came from one sample sequenced in a study of cytomegalovirus exposure and HLA in healthy donors. PCR involved 60 Vbeta and 13 Jbeta primers. Measured with immunoSEQ multiplex PCR; TCRdb has only the in-frame clones, and not every one. The sample lists about 130,000 clones, more than 60% occurring once. Sequenced material: PBMCs. The receptors come from a middle-aged woman in good health and CMV-seronegative.

As to this clone: A read error may produce the germline difference seen at one junction end. The rearrangement uses TRBV18 and TRBJ2-6; 7 bases fit TRBD1. The CDR3 runs 17 residues. Germline CDR1 is KGHSH and CDR2 is LQKENI. The CDR3 here is CAGSPPQGVGGANVLTF. The CDR3 DNA reads as TGTGCCGGCTCACCACCGCAGGGGGTAGGTGGGGCCAACGTCCTGACTTTC.

The chain uses TRBV7-9 and TRBJ1-5; unclear D gene. Germline assignment: CDR1 SEHNR and CDR2 FQNEAQ (reference sequence). The V and J ends lost 3 bases and 7 bases respectively, with 10 bases between them. CDR3 length: 13 residues. The CDR3 region has the DNA TGTGCCAGCAGCTTGTCCGCCCTACAGCCCCAGCATTTT. Translating gives CASSLSALQPQHF.

This clone was counted between two and nine times. This chain links TRBV11-3 with TRBJ1-5; D ambiguous. The CDR3 contains 15 residues. With 1 base removed from V and 6 bases from J, the gap between germline ends came to 13 bases. Germline CDR1 is SGHNT and CDR2 is YENEEA. CDR3 region: CASSLGRRWSQPQHF. The CDR3 bases are TGTGCCAGCAGCTTAGGTAGGAGGTGGAGTCAGCCCCAGCATTTT.

This sequence joins TRBV18 and TRBJ2-2, with a weak D call TRBD2 (6 bases). This CDR3 has 14 residues. V shed 2 bases and J shed 7 bases, with 11 bases lying between them. Per the germline V gene, CDR1 is KGHSH and CDR2 is LQKENI. The CDR3 sequence is CASSPVTRDGELFF. The CDR3 bases are TGTGCCAGCTCACCAGTGACTAGAGACGGGGAGCTGTTTTTT.

This clone was seen only a few times. The chain joins TRBV21-1 to TRBJ1-5; TRBD1, the D gene given by the table, was not confirmed from the DNA. TRBV21-1 is a pseudogene locus. The CDR3 sequence is 15 residues long. The CDR3 sequence: CASKLGAGVNQPQHF. The CDR3 DNA reads TGTGCCAGCAAACTTGGGGCAGGGGTCAATCAGCCCCAGCATTTT.

This clone was detected once. The rearrangement uses TRBV2 and TRBJ2-7, with TRBD1 identical over 7 bases. Looked up from germline, CDR1 is SNHLY and CDR2 is FYNNEI. J was trimmed by 7 bases and V by 5 bases; bases with no gene match: 5. This CDR3 is built from 12 residues. The CDR3 reads CASSNRGGEQYF. The CDR3 DNA follows: TGTGCCAGCAGTAACAGGGGTGGGGAGCAGTACTTC.

V gene TRBV5-1 combines with J gene TRBJ2-5; 8 bases are a match to TRBD2. J lost 2 bases, V lost 10 bases, and 13 bases had no gene match. The germline gives CDR1 SGHRS, CDR2 YFSETQ. The CDR3 runs 15 residues. The CDR3 nucleotides read TGCGCCGGAGCGGCGGGGGGAGTAGGGCAAGAGACCCAGTACTTC. Amino acid sequence: CAGAAGGVGQETQYF. Variable domain in full (rest from reference TRBV5-1 and TRBJ2-5): KAGVTQTPRYLIKTRGQQVTLSCSPISGHRSVSWYQQTPGQGLQFLFEYFSETQRNKGNFPGRFSGRQFSNSRSEMNVSTLELGDSALYLCAGAAGGVGQETQYFGPGTRLLVL.

The V and J genes are TRBV28 and TRBJ1-2; D is possibly TRBD1 (5 bases). Looked up from germline, CDR1 is MDHEN and CDR2 is SYDVKM. The V and J ends lost 5 bases and 6 bases respectively, with 10 bases between them. The CDR3 covers 12 residues. This CDR3 reads CASSVRADGYTF. For the CDR3, the DNA is TGTGCCAGCAGTGTCAGGGCTGATGGCTACACCTTC.

The chain joins TRBV28 to TRBJ2-3; D unclear. Germline CDR1 reads MDHEN; CDR2 reads SYDVKM. The V gene lost 10 bases and the J gene lost 3 bases, with 5 bases spanning the gap. The CDR3 is 10 residues long. This CDR3 is CATSTDTQYF. The CDR3, as DNA: TGTGCCACCTCGACAGATACGCAGTATTTT.

V gene TRBV6-5 combines with J gene TRBJ2-3, with 9 bases fitting TRBD2. Trimming at V came to 0 bases and at J to 6 bases, leaving 7 bases not matched to a gene. This CDR3 is 16 amino acids long. CDR1 is MNHEY, CDR2 SVGAGI, per germline. This CDR3 reads CASSYSAGGLGDTQYF. As DNA, the CDR3 is TGTGCCAGCAGTTACTCGGCGGGGGGGCTGGGGGATACGCAGTATTTT.

This chain uses TRBV5-1 with TRBJ2-1; 9 nucleotides line up with TRBD2. CDR1 and CDR2 (germline): SGHRS, YFSETQ. The V segment lost 4 bases and the J segment 8 bases; nucleotides outside the gene matches: 10. The CDR3 loop spans 15 amino acids. This CDR3 is CASSAGTSWLDEQFF. The CDR3 DNA follows: TGCGCCAGCAGCGCCGGGACTAGCTGGCTGGATGAGCAGTTCTTC.

V usage is TRBV5-1 and J usage is TRBJ2-3, with TRBD2 matching 9 bases. From germline, CDR1 is SGHRS and CDR2 YFSETQ. The ends lost 3 bases at V and 5 bases at J; junction bases unmatched: 10. This CDR3 contains 16 residues. This CDR3 is CASSSSGAGGGDTQYF. The CDR3 DNA reads as TGCGCCAGCAGCTCTTCTGGAGCGGGAGGTGGAGATACGCAGTATTTT.

The chain combines TRBV29-1 with TRBJ2-3, with a weak D call TRBD2 (6 bases). Trimming took 6 bases from V and 0 from J, leaving 13 bases between them. The CDR3 runs 14 residues. The germline V gene has CDR1 SQVTM and CDR2 ANQGSEA. CDR3 residues: CSVPGVASTDTQYF. DNA of the CDR3: TGCAGCGTGCCGGGGGTGGCTAGCACAGATACGCAGTATTTT.

This chain joins TRBV27 and TRBJ2-7; 7 nucleotides align to TRBD2. Germline assignment: CDR1 MNHEY and CDR2 SMNVEV (reference sequence). The CDR3 totals 14 residues. V dropped 8 bases and J dropped 7; count of bases not matched to a gene: 14. The DNA for the CDR3 is TGTGCCAGCGCGAAAGGGCTAGCGGTCTGGGAGCAGTACTTC. This translates into CASAKGLAVWEQYF.

This chain joins TRBV5-1 and TRBJ2-1; maybe TRBD2 (6 bases). The germline V gene encodes CDR1 SGHRS and CDR2 YFSETQ. The CDR3 spans 14 residues. Deletions cut 0 bases from V and 7 bases from J, with 11 bases between. Here the CDR3 DNA reads TGCGCCAGCAGCTTGGGGGAGGTACGTAATGAGCAGTTCTTC. This gives the protein CASSLGEVRNEQFF.

A single count supports this clone. The chain carries TRBV7-9 and TRBJ2-5; TRBD1 matches 9 bases. V shed 0 bases, J shed 0 bases, and the junction held 5 bases outside the gene matches. CDR3 length: 17 amino acids. The germline gives CDR1 SEHNR, CDR2 FQNEAQ (reference sequence). The CDR3 DNA follows: TGTGCCAGCAGCTTAGCCCTGACAGGGGGGAACCAAGAGACCCAGTACTTC. Its translation: CASSLALTGGNQETQYF.

The genes are TRBV6-5 and TRBJ1-1, with 7 bases matching TRBD1. V trimming: 7 bases; J trimming: 7 bases; junction bases outside the gene matches: 9. The CDR3 sequence is 13 residues long. CDR1 MNHEY and CDR2 SVGAGI come from the germline V gene. The CDR3 DNA is TGTGCCAGCAAGTTGACAGGGTGGGGTGAAGCTTTCTTT. Protein: CASKLTGWGEAFF.

The chain employs TRBV6-1 and TRBJ2-5; TRBD1 might be the D (6 bases). The CDR3 runs to 14 residues. The V gene's germline CDR1 is MNHNS and CDR2 SASEGT. The V gene lost 0 bases and the J gene lost 8 bases, with 13 bases spanning the gap. The CDR3 sequence: CASSEAGQLNTQYF. CDR3 sequence (DNA): TGTGCCAGCAGTGAAGCCGGACAGTTGAATACCCAGTACTTC.

The chain combines TRBV27 with TRBJ1-2; TRBD1 aligns across 7 bases. V lost 4 bases to trimming and J lost 7 bases; unmatched junction nucleotides: 12. Germline values: CDR1 MNHEY, CDR2 SMNVEV (reference sequence). This CDR3 spans 15 amino acids. For the CDR3, the DNA is TGTGCCAGCAGTTCCCCCTCGACAGGGCGGGTTGGCTACACCTTC. It yields the protein CASSSPSTGRVGYTF.

Concerning this clone: A read error may produce the germline difference seen at one junction end. V and J are TRBV29-1 and TRBJ2-4; D may be TRBD2 (5 bases). CDR1 SQVTM and CDR2 ANQGSEA come from the germline V gene. This CDR3 region has 13 residues. CDR3 in amino acids: CSVGTLAKNSQYF. CDR3 nucleotide sequence: TGCAGCGTTGGGACCCTAGCCAAAAACAGTCAGTACTTC.

CDR3 loop: CASRPLGTGARTDTQYF. CDR3 coding DNA: TGTGCCAGTAGGCCATTAGGGACAGGGGCTCGCACAGATACGCAGTATTTT. The V and J genes are TRBV19 and TRBJ2-3; 10 bases line up with TRBD1. Germline assignment: CDR1 LNHDA and CDR2 SQIVND (reference sequence). CDR3 length: 17 amino acids. V lost 6 bases to trimming and J lost 1 base; unmatched junction nucleotides: 10.

The rearrangement links TRBV5-4 to TRBJ2-1, with 10 bases matching TRBD2. Losses at the gene ends were 1 base for V and 9 bases for J; bases not matched to a gene: 7. The CDR3 extends over 15 amino acids. The germline gives CDR1 SGHNT, CDR2 YYREEE (reference sequence). CDR3 DNA sequence: TGTGCCAGCAGCTTGCAGCGGGGGGGCCCATCTGAGCAGTTCTTC. Protein sequence: CASSLQRGGPSEQFF.

J is TRBJ1-5 and V is TRBV11-1; possibly TRBD1 for D (5 bases). The CDR3 runs to 16 residues. Looked up from germline, CDR1 is SGHAT and CDR2 is FQDESV (reference sequence). V lost 1 base to trimming and J lost 6 bases, with 16 bases between them. In DNA form, the CDR3 reads TGTGCCAGCAGCTTAGGGGATTGGGGGGAGGGTCAGCCCCAGCATTTT. This gives the protein CASSLGDWGEGQPQHF.

This clone was seen once. The CDR3 sequence: CASSYQTGASGYTF. DNA of the CDR3: TGTGCCAGCAGTTACCAAACAGGGGCGAGTGGCTACACCTTC. The V call is TRBV6-5, the J call TRBJ1-2; 7 bases are a match to TRBD1. J was trimmed by 7 bases and V by 2 bases; bases with no gene match: 7. CDR3 length equals 14 residues. The germline V gene encodes CDR1 MNHEY and CDR2 SVGAGI.

This chain uses TRBV7-9 with TRBJ1-5, with D hard to call. The CDR3 spans 14 residues. Germline values: CDR1 SEHNR, CDR2 FQNEAQ (reference sequence). V lost 0 bases, J lost 2 bases, and 5 bases lay in between. The CDR3 protein is CASSLAQGNQPQHF. The CDR3 DNA reads as TGTGCCAGCAGCTTAGCCCAGGGCAATCAGCCCCAGCATTTT.

This chain uses TRBV29-1 with TRBJ2-3; 12 bases are shared with TRBD2. The CDR3 is 16 residues long. Germline V gene sequence: CDR1 SQVTM, CDR2 ANQGSEA. Germline trimming cut 3 bases from V and 6 bases from J; bases unmatched to any gene: 10. The chain's CDR3 is CSVEGLAGGPRDTQYF. CDR3 coding DNA: TGCAGCGTTGAGGGTCTAGCGGGAGGGCCGAGGGATACGCAGTATTTT.

The rearrangement links TRBV2 to TRBJ2-1; 8 bases are shared with TRBD2. Trimming took 7 bases from V and 14 from J; bases not matched to a gene: 19. From germline, CDR1 is SNHLY and CDR2 FYNNEI. The CDR3 is 15 amino acids. The CDR3 spells CASNLGLEAASKKFF. The CDR3 DNA sequence: TGTGCCAGCAACCTGGGACTAGAGGCCGCATCAAAAAAGTTCTTC. The full variable domain, with the rest looked up from reference TRBV2 and TRBJ2-1, is EPEVTQTPSHQVTQMGQEVILRCVPISNHLYFYWYRQILGQKVEFLVSFYNNEISEKSEIFDDQFSVERPDGSNFTLKIRSTKLEDSAMYFCASNLGLEAASKKFFGPGTRLTVL.

CDR3 loop: CASSPTQGARSNQPQHF. CDR3 nucleotides: TGTGCCAGCTCACCAACTCAGGGGGCGCGGAGCAATCAGCCCCAGCATTTT. The chain carries TRBV18 and TRBJ1-5; TRBD1 matches 8 bases. CDR1 and CDR2 from the germline V gene are KGHSH and LQKENI. J lost 1 base, V lost 2 bases, and 7 bases had no gene match. This CDR3 comprises 17 residues.

CDR3 residues: CAWSYSGTQETQYF. Here the CDR3 DNA reads TGTGCCTGGAGCTATAGCGGAACTCAAGAGACCCAGTACTTC. The chain combines TRBV30 with TRBJ2-5; D is possibly TRBD2 (6 bases). V was clipped by 3 bases and J by 2 bases, with 13 bases between them. The CDR3 consists of 14 residues. The germline V gene encodes CDR1 GTSNPN and CDR2 SVGIG (reference sequence). Based on the CDR3 plus reference TRBV30 and TRBJ2-5, the full variable domain is SQTIHQWPATLVQPVGSPLSLECTVEGTSNPNLYWYRQAAGRGLQLLFYSVGIGQISSEVPQNLSASRPQDRQFILSSKKLLLSDSGFYLCAWSYSGTQETQYFGPGTRLLVL.

V is TRBV10-3 and J is TRBJ1-5, with TRBD1 matching over 8 bases. V lost 4 bases and J lost 1; bases outside the gene matches: 3. The CDR3 runs to 15 residues. Per germline, CDR1 ENHRY and CDR2 SYGVKD. The CDR3 DNA sequence: TGTGCCATCAGTGGACAGGGGACGAGCAATCAGCCCCAGCATTTT. The encoded protein is CAISGQGTSNQPQHF.